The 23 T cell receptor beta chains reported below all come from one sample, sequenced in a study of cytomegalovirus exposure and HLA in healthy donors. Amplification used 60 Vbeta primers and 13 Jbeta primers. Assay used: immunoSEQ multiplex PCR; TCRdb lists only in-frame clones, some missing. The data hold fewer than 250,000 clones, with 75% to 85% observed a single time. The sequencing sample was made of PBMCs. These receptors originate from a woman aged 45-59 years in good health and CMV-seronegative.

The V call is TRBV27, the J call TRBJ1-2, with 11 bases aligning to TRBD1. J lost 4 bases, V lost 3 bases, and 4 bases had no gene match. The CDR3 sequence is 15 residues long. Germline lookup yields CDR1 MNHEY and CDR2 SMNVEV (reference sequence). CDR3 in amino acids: CASSLTGTGGYGYTF. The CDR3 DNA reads TGTGCCAGCAGTTTGACCGGGACAGGGGGCTATGGCTACACCTTC.

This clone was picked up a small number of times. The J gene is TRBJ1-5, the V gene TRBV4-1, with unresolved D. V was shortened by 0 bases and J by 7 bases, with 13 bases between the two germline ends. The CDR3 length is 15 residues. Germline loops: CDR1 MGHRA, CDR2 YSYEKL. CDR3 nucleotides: TGCGCCAGCAGCCAAGAGGCCGGAGGTTGGCAGCCCCAGCATTTT. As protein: CASSQEAGGWQPQHF.

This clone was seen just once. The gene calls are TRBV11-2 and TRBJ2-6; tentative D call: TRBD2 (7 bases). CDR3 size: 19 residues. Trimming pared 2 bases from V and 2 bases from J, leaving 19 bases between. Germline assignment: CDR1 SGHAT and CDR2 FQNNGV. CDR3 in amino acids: CASSLRGGGLGAGANVLTF. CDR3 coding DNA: TGTGCCAGCAGCTTAAGAGGGGGGGGTTTAGGGGCTGGGGCCAACGTCCTGACTTTC.

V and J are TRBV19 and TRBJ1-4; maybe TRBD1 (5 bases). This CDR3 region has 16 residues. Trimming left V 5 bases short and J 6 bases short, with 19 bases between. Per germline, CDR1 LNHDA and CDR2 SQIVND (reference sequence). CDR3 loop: CASSPTSGLPHEKLFF. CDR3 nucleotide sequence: TGTGCCAGTAGTCCGACATCAGGGTTACCGCATGAAAAACTGTTTTTT. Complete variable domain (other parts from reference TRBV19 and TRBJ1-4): DGGITQSPKYLFRKEGQNVTLSCEQNLNHDAMYWYRQDPGQGLRLIYYSQIVNDFQKGDIAEGYSVSREKKESFPLTVTSAQKNPTAFYLCASSPTSGLPHEKLFFGSGTQLSVL.

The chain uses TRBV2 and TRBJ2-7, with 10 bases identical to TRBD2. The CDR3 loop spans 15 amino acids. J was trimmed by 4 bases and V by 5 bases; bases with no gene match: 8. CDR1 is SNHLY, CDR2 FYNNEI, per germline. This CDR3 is CASSRTLAGVYEQYF. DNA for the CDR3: TGTGCCAGCAGTCGGACGCTAGCGGGAGTGTACGAGCAGTACTTC.

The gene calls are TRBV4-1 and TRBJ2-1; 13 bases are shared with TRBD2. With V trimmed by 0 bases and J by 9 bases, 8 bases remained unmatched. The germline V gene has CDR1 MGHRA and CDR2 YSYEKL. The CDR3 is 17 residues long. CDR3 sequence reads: CASSQDPGLAGVAEQFF. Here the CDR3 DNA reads TGCGCCAGCAGCCAAGATCCCGGACTAGCGGGAGTAGCTGAGCAGTTCTTC.

CDR3 region: CSGCTSVYNEQFF. CDR3 coding DNA: TGCAGCGGATGTACTAGCGTCTACAATGAGCAGTTCTTC. This sequence joins TRBV29-1 and TRBJ2-1, with 7 positions matching TRBD2. This CDR3 has 13 residues. Trimming at V came to 7 bases and at J to 3 bases, leaving 6 bases not matched to a gene. Germline V gives CDR1 SQVTM, CDR2 ANQGSEA.

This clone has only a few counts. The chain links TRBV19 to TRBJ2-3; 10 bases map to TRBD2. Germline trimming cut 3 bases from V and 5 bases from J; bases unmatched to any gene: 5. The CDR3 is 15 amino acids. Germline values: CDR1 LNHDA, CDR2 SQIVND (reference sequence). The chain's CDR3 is CASSMVAGGIDTQYF. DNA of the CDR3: TGTGCCAGTAGTATGGTAGCGGGGGGCATAGATACGCAGTATTTT.

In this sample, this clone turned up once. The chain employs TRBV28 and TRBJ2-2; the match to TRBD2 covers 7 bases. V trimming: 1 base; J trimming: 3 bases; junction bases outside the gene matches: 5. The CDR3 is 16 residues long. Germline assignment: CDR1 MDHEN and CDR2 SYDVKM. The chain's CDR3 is CASSLFASGDTGELFF. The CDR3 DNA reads TGTGCCAGCAGTTTATTTGCTAGCGGTGACACCGGGGAGCTGTTTTTT.

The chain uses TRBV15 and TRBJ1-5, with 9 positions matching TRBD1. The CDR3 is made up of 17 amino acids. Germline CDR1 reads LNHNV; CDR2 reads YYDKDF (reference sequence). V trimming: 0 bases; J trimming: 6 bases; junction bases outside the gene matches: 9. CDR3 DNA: TGTGCCACCAGCAGAGACCTCACAGGGGGCAGAGGTCAGCCCCAGCATTTT. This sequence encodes CATSRDLTGGRGQPQHF.

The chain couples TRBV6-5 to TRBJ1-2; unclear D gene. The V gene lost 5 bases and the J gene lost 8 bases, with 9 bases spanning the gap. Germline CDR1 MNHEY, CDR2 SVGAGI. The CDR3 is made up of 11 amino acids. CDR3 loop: CASSSSRGYTF. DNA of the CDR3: TGTGCCAGCAGTAGTTCTAGGGGCTACACCTTC.

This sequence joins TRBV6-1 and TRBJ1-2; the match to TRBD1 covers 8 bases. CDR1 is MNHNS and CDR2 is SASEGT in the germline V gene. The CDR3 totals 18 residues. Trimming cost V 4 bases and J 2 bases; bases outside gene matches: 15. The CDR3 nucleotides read TGTGCCAGCAGTGGACTGTCGGACAGGGTCCTTCTCAACTATGGCTACACCTTC. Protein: CASSGLSDRVLLNYGYTF.

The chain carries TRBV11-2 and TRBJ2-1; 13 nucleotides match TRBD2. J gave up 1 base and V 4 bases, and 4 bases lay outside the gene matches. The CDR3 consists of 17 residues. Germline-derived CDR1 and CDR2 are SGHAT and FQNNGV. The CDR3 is CASSWGLAGLSYNEQFF. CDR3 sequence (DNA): TGTGCCAGCAGCTGGGGACTAGCGGGGCTTTCCTACAATGAGCAGTTCTTC.

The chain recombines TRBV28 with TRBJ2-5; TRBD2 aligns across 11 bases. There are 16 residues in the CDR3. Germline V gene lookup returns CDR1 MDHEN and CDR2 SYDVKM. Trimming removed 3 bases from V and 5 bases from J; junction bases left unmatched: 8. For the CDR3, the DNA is TGTGCCAGCAGTTTCCGAGGAGCTAGCGGGAGGGAGACCCAGTACTTC. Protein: CASSFRGASGRETQYF.

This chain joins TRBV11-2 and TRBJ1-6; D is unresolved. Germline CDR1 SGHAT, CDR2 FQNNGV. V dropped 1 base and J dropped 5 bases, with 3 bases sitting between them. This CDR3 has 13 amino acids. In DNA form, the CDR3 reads TGTGCCAGCAGCTTAGCAGATAATTCACCCCTCCACTTT. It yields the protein CASSLADNSPLHF.

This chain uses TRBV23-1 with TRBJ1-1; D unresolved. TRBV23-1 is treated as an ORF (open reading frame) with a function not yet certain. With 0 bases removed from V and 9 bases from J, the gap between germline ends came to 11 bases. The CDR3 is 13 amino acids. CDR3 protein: CASSQSSSPKAFF. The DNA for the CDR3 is TGCGCCAGCAGTCAATCGAGCTCCCCCAAAGCTTTCTTT.

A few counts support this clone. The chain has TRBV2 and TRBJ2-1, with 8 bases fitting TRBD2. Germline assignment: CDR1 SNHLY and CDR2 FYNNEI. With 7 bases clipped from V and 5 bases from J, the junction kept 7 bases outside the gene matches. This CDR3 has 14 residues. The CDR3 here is CASNYGRAHNEQFF. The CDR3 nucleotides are TGTGCCAGCAATTACGGGAGGGCCCACAATGAGCAGTTCTTC.

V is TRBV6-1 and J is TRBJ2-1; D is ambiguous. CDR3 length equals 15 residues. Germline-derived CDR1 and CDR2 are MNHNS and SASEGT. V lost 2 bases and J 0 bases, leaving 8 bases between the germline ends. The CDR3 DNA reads TGTGCCAGCAGTGAAAGAACTCTCTCCTACAATGAGCAGTTCTTC. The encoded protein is CASSERTLSYNEQFF.

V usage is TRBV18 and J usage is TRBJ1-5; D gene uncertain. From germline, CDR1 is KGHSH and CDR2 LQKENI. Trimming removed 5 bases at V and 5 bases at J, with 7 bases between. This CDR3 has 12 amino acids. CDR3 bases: TGTGCCAGCTCATCGGGAGATCAGCCCCAGCATTTT. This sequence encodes CASSSGDQPQHF.

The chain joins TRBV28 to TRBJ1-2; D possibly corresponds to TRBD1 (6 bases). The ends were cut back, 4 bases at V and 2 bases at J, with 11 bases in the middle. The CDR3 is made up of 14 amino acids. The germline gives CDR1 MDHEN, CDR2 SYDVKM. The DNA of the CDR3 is TGTGCCAGCAGTTCCGGGACACGAAACTATGGCTACACCTTC. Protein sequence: CASSSGTRNYGYTF.

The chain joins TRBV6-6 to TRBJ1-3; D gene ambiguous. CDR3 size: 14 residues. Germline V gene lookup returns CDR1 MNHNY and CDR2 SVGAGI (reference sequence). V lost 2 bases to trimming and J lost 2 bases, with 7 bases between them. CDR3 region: CASSYRGTGNTIYF. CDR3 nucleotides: TGTGCCAGCAGTTACAGAGGGACTGGAAACACCATATATTTT.

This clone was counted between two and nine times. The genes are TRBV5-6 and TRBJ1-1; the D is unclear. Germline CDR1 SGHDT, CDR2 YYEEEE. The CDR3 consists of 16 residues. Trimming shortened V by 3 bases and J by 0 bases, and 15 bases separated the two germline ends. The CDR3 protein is CASSSSNGFVNTEAFF. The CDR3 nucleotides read TGTGCCAGCAGCTCTTCTAACGGGTTCGTGAACACTGAAGCTTTCTTT.

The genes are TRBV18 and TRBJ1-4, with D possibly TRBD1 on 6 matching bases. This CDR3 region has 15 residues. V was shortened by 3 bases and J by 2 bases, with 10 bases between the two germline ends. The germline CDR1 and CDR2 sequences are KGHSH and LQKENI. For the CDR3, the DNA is TGTGCCAGCTCACCCACAGGGCTTACTAATGAAAAACTGTTTTTT. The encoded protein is CASSPTGLTNEKLFF.